The 5 T cell receptor beta chains below were found in one sample sequenced in a study of T cell changes during pregnancy in multiple sclerosis. The repertoire was sequenced with immunoSEQ multiplex PCR; TCRdb's copy has only in-frame clones and lacks some. Altogether some 64,000 clones are present, over 80% being singletons, with the ten largest covering approximately 2.3%. Here the sequenced sample was peripheral blood, taken in the first trimester of pregnancy. The receptors shown here come from a female donor with multiple sclerosis, enrolled in a pregnancy study.

The gene calls are TRBV4-3 and TRBJ2-3, with unresolved D. Germline V gives CDR1 LGHNA, CDR2 YSLEER. Trimming stripped 0 bases from V and 5 bases from J, with 15 bases between. This CDR3 spans 16 amino acids. CDR3 in DNA: TGCGCCAGCAGCCAAGAAAGTAGATCCGTGGTAGATACGCAGTATTTT. Translation gives CASSQESRSVVDTQYF.

The chain couples TRBV4-3 to TRBJ1-4; TRBD1 matches at 8 bases. The V gene's germline CDR1 is LGHNA and CDR2 YSLEER. Trimming at V came to 0 bases and at J to 8 bases, leaving 8 bases not matched to a gene. The CDR3 is made up of 16 amino acids. CDR3: CASSQDGGRGHEKLFF. The CDR3 DNA sequence: TGCGCCAGCAGCCAAGATGGAGGCAGGGGGCACGAAAAACTGTTTTTT.

The DNA of the CDR3 is TGTGCCAGCAGCTTGGTGAGGTGGGGCCACGAGCAGTACTTC. Its protein is CASSLVRWGHEQYF. The chain is built from TRBV5-8 and TRBJ2-7; D possibly corresponds to TRBD1 (5 bases). V dropped 0 bases and J dropped 5 bases, with 12 bases sitting between them. CDR3 length equals 14 residues. The germline gives CDR1 SGHTS, CDR2 YDEGEE.

V is TRBV28 and J is TRBJ2-3, with TRBD2 matching 11 bases. CDR1 and CDR2 from the germline V gene are MDHEN and SYDVKM. V trimming: 3 bases; J trimming: 6 bases; junction bases outside the gene matches: 5. The CDR3 length is 15 residues. CDR3: CASSLAASGRDTQYF. CDR3 nucleotides: TGTGCCAGCAGTTTGGCGGCTAGCGGGAGGGATACGCAGTATTTT.

This clone was counted a single time. This chain connects TRBV5-4 to TRBJ1-1, with 9 bases identical to TRBD1. The V and J ends lost 7 bases and 11 bases, in that order; junction bases with no gene match: 9. The CDR3 spans 12 residues. Germline V gives CDR1 SGHNT, CDR2 YYREEE (reference sequence). The CDR3 DNA follows: TGTGCCAGCCGGGGACAGGGAACGATTGCTTTCTTT. Its translation: CASRGQGTIAFF. Full variable domain (rest looked up from reference TRBV5-4 and TRBJ1-1): ETGVTQSPTHLIKTRGQQVTLRCSSQSGHNTVSWYQQALGQGPQFIFQYYREEENGRGNFPPRFSGLQFPNYSSELNVNALELDDSALYLCASRGQGTIAFFGQGTRLTVV.